The subject of this entry is one TCR beta chain. The clone's antigen remains unknown. Base qualities are missing; no much larger clone stands one base away. The CDR3 runs 13 amino acids, cysteine and phenylalanine included. Only CDR3 DNA is held: 39 bases, read in frame from base 1. CDR1 and CDR2, looked up from the germline V gene, are SGHRS and YFSETQ. Deletion took 2 bases off V and 7 bases off J, with a span of 9 bases between the germline ends. Patients with a history of autoimmune disease or receiving systemic immunosuppression were excluded from the trial. Peripheral blood for TCR sequencing was drawn from every dose cohort at baseline, at cycle 4 day 1 and at cycle 7 day 1. The samples were taken from a phase I, first-in-human, multicenter, open-label dose-escalation trial of ivuxolimab. The trial enrolled adults with locally advanced or metastatic head and neck squamous cell, hepatocellular, melanoma or renal cell carcinoma. CD4+ and CD8+ T cells were sorted separately from peripheral blood before TCR sequencing.

To sequence the TCRbeta CDR3 region, genomic DNA was isolated from the sorted cells. The immunoSEQ Assay was used for sequencing of TCRbeta CDR3 regions. TCRdb re-hosts the immuneACCESS table, in-frame sequences only. Its copies lack some clones; in the studies checked, an unresolved V gene accounts for under half of them, and the cause for the rest is not known. The sample records some 40,000 clones, 75% to 90% of which are singletons. About 0.6% of the sample belongs to the ten largest clones. This record comes from a study of OX40 agonist ivuxolimab in advanced cancers. Study-wide context: The costimulatory receptor OX40 (CD134) was targeted by ivuxolimab, a fully human IgG2 agonistic monoclonal antibody. The dose-escalation cohort was about 83% male with a mean age of roughly 60 years, ranging from about 20 to 85. Peripheral TCRbeta sequencing was intended to test whether TCR sequence diversity was altered and clonal T-cell expansion was caused by ivuxolimab. The paper reports the monotherapy dose-escalation portion (N of about 50 patients) of the phase I ivuxolimab trial. Of the roughly 50 dose-escalation patients, hepatocellular carcinoma was present in roughly 19, melanoma in approximately 15, renal cell carcinoma in 9 and head and neck cancer in 9. Patients were allowed to have had prior anti-PD-1, anti-PD-L1 or anti-CTLA-4 therapy, and 30% to 40% of the dose-escalation patients had been treated with checkpoint inhibitors. Intravenous ivuxolimab was administered to patients every 2 weeks at six dose levels: 0.01, 0.1, 0.3, 1.5, 3 and 10 mg/kg. Partial responses were achieved by three dose-escalation patients, of whom one had hepatocellular carcinoma and two had cutaneous melanoma. Study-level results and caveats: Which antigens the clonally expanded peripheral T cells were specific for was not determined. At doses from 0.1 to 3.0 mg/kg, clonal expansion was seen in both CD4+ and CD8+ blood T cells between baseline and week 6. On average, CD8+ T cells showed more expanded clones than CD4+ T cells after ivuxolimab. Low levels of normalized T-cell clonal expansion were also seen in some patients who did not respond. Partial responders in the 0.1-3.0 mg/kg groups had among the lowest normalized peripheral clonal expansion, especially among CD8+ T cells.

This clonotype was sampled from an adult with an advanced solid tumor such as melanoma, head and neck, liver or kidney cancer. Here the chain combines TRBV5-1 and TRBJ1-4; the D gene identity is not certain. Sequencing used CD4+ or CD8+ T cells sorted from blood, obtained in a trial of the OX40 agonist ivuxolimab. CDR3 reads: CASSLGSGEKLFF. The DNA sequence follows: TGCGCCAGCAGCTTAGGGTCGGGTGAAAAACTGTTTTTT.